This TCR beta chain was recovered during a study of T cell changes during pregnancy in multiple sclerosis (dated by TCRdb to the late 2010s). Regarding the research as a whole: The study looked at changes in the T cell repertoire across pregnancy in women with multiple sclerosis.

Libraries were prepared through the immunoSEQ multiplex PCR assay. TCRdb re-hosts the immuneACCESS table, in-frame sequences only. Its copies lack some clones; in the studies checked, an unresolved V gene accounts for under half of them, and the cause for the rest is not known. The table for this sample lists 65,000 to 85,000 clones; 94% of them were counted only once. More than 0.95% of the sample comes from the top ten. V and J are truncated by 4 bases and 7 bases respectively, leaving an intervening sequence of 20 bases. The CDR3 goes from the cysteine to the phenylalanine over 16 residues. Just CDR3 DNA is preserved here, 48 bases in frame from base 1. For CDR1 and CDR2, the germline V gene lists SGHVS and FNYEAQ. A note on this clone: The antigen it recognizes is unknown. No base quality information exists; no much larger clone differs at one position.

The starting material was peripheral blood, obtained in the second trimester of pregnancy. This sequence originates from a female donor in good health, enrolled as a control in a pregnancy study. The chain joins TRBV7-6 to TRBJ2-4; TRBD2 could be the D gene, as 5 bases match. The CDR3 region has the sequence CASSSDRGGRRNIQYF. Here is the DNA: TGTGCCAGCAGCTCGGACCGCGGAGGACGGAGGAACATTCAGTACTTC.